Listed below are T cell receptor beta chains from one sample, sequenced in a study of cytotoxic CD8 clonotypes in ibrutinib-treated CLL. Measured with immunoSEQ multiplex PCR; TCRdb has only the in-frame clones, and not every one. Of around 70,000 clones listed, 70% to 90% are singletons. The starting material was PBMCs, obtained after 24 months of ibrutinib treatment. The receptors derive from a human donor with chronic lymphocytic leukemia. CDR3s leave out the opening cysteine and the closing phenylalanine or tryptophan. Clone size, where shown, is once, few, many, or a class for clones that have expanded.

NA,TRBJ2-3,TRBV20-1,SAYLTDTQY
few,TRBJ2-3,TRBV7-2,ASSSAGGALGTDTQY
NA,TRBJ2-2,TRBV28,ASSPSFDSGNTGELF
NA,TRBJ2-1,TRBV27,ASSPVVVNEQF
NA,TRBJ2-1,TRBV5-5,ASSRTSGRGVNEQF
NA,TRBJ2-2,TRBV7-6,ASRGLRGNTGELF
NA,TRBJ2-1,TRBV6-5,ASSSGRAGNEQF
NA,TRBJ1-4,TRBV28,ASSFRQGGANEKLF
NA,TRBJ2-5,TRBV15,ATSRYGASEQETQY
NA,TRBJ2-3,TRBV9,ASSVFDRGTTDTQY